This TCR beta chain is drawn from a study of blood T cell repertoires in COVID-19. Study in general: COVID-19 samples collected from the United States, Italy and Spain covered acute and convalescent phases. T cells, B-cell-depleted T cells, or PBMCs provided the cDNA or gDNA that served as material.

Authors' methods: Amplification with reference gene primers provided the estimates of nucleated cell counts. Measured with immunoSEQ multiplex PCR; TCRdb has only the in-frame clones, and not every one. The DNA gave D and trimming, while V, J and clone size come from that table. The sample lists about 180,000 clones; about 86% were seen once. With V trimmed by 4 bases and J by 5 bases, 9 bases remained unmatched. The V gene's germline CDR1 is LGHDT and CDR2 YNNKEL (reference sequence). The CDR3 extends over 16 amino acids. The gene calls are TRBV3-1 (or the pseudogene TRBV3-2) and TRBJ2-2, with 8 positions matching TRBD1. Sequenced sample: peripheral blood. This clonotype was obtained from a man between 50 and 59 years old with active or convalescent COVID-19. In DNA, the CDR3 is TGTGCCAGCAGCCCCAGTAGGACAGGGTGGACCGGGGAGCTGTTTTTT. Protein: CASSPSRTGWTGELFF.